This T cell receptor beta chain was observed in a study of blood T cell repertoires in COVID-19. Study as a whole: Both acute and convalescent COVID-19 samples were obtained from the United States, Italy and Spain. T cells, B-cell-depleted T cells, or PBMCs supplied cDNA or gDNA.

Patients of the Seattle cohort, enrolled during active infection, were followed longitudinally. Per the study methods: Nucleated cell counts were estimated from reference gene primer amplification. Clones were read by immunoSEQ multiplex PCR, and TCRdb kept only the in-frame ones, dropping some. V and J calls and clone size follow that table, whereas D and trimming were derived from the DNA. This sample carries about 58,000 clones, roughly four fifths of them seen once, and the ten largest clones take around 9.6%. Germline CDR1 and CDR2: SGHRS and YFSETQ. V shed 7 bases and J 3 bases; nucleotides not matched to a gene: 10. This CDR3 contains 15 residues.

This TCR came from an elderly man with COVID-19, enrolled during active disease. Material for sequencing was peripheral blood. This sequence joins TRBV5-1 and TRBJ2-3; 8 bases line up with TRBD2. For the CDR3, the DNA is TGCGCCAGCGGGGATAGCGGGACTCAAACAGATACGCAGTATTTT. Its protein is CASGDSGTQTDTQYF.